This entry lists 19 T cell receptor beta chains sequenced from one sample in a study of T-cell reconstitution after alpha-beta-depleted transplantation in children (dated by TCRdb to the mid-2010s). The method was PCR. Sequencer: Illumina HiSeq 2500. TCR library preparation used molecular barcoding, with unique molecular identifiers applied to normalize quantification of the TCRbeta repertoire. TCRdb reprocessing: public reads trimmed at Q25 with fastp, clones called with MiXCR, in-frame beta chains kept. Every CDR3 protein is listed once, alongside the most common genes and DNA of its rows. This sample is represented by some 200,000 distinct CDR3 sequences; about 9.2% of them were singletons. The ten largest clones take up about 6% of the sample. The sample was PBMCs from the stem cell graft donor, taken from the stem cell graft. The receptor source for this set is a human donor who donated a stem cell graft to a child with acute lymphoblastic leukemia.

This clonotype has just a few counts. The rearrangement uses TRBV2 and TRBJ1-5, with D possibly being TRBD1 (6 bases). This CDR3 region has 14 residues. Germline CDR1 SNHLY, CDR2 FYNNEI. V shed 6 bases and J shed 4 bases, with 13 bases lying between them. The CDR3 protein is CASREGHLNQPQHF. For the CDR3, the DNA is TGTGCCAGCAGGGAGGGACATTTGAATCAGCCCCAGCATTTT.

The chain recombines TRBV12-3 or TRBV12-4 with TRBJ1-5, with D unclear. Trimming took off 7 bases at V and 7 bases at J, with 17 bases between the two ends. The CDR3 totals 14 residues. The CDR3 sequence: CASTLIIGGQPQHF. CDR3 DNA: TGTGCCAGCACCCTGATCATAGGAGGGCAGCCCCAGCATTTT.

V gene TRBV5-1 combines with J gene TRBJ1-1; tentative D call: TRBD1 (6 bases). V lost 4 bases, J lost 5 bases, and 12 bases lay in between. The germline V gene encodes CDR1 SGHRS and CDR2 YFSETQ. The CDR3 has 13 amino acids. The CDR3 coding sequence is TGCGCCAGCAGCGGGGGCGCGGGGACTGAAGCTTTCTTT. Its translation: CASSGGAGTEAFF.

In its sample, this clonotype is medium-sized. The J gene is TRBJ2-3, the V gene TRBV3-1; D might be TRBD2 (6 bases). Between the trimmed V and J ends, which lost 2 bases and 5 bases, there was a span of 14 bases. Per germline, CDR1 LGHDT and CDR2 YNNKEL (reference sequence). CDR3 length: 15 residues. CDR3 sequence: CASSQMGGVEDTQYF. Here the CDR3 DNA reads TGTGCCAGCAGCCAAATGGGGGGTGTGGAAGATACGCAGTATTTT.

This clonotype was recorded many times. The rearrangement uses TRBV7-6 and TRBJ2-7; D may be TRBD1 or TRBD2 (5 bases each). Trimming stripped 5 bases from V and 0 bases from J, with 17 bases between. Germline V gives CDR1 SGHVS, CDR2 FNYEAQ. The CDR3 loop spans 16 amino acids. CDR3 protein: CASSALGVQVSYEQYF. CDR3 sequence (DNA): TGTGCCAGCAGCGCCCTGGGGGTTCAGGTCTCCTACGAGCAGTACTTC. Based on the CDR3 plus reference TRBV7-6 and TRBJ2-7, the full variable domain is GAGVSQSPRYKVTKRGQDVALRCDPISGHVSLYWYRQALGQGPEFLTYFNYEAQQDKSGLPNDRFSAERPEGSISTLTIQRTEQRDSAMYRCASSALGVQVSYEQYFGPGTRLTVT.

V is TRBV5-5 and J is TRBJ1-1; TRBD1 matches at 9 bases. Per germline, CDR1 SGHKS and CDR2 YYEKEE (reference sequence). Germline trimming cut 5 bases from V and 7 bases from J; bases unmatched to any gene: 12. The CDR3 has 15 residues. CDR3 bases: TGTGCCAGCAGAGGCTGGACAGGGGATCCCAATGAAGCTTTCTTT. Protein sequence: CASRGWTGDPNEAFF.

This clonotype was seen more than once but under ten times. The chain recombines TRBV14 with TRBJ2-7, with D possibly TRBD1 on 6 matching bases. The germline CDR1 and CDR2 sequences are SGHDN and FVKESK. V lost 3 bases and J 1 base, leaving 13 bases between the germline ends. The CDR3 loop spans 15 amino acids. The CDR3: CASSQIGTFSYEQYF. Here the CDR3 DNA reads TGTGCCAGCAGCCAGATTGGGACATTTTCCTACGAGCAGTACTTC.

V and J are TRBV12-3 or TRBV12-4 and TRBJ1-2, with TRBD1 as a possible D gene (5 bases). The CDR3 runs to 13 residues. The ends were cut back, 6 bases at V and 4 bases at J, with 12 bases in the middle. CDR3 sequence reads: CASSPRAVYGYTF. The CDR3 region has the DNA TGTGCCAGCAGCCCCAGGGCAGTCTATGGCTACACCTTC.

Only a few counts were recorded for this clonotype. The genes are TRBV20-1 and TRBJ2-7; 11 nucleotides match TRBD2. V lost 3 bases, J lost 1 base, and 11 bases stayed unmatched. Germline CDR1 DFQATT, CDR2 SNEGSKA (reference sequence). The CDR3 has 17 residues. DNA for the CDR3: TGCAGTGCTAGTAAACTAGCGCTAGCGGGGGGTTCCTACGAGCAGTACTTC. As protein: CSASKLALAGGSYEQYF.

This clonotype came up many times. The CDR3 bases are TGTGCCAGCAGCTCCGTTTACTCCTACGAGCAGTACTTC. This encodes CASSSVYSYEQYF. This sequence joins TRBV7-2 and TRBJ2-7; D remains ambiguous. Trimming cost V 4 bases and J 0 bases, with 7 bases left between them. The CDR3 covers 13 residues. Germline-derived CDR1 and CDR2 are SGHTA and FQGNSA.

The CDR3 loop is CASRSDRDEQYF. CDR3 sequence (DNA): TGTGCCAGCAGGTCCGACAGGGACGAGCAGTACTTC. The chain combines TRBV7-8 with TRBJ2-7; 7 bases fit TRBD1. The length of the CDR3 is 12 residues. V trimming: 6 bases; J trimming: 5 bases; junction bases outside the gene matches: 4. Germline V gives CDR1 SGHVS, CDR2 FQNEAQ. The variable domain in full, completed from reference TRBV7-8 and TRBJ2-7, reads GAGVSQSPRYKVAKRGQDVALRCDPISGHVSLFWYQQALGQGPEFLTYFQNEAQLDKSGLPSDRFFAERPEGSVSTLKIQRTQQEDSAVYLCASRSDRDEQYFGPGTRLTVT.

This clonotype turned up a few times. The DNA for the CDR3 is TGTGCCAGCAGCCAGGGATGGGGGGGACAGTTATATGGCTACACCTTC. Protein: CASSQGWGGQLYGYTF. The chain combines TRBV4-2 with TRBJ1-2; 7 bases agree with TRBD1. With V trimmed by 3 bases and J by 5 bases, 12 bases remained unmatched. The germline V gene has CDR1 LGHNA and CDR2 YNFKEQ. The CDR3 totals 16 residues.

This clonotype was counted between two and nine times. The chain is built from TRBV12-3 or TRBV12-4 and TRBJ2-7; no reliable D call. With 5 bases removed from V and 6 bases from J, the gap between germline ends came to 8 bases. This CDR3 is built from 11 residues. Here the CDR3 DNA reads TGTGCCAGCAGTCCCCGTCGCGAGCAGTACTTC. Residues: CASSPRREQYF.

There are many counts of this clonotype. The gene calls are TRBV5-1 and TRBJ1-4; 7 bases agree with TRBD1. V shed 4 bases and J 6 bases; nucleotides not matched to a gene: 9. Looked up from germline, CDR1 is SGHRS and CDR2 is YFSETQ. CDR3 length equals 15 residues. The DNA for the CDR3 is TGCGCCAGCAGCCACAACAGGGGCAGGGATGAAAAACTGTTTTTT. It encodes CASSHNRGRDEKLFF. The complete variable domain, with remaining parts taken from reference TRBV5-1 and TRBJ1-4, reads KAGVTQTPRYLIKTRGQQVTLSCSPISGHRSVSWYQQTPGQGLQFLFEYFSETQRNKGNFPGRFSGRQFSNSRSEMNVSTLELGDSALYLCASSHNRGRDEKLFFGSGTQLSVL.

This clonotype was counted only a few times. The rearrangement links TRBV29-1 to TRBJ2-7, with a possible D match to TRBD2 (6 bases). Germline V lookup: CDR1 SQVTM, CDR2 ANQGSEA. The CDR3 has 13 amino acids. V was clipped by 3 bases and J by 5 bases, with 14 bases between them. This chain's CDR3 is CSVDGGAGHEQYF. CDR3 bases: TGCAGCGTTGATGGAGGGGCAGGTCACGAGCAGTACTTC.

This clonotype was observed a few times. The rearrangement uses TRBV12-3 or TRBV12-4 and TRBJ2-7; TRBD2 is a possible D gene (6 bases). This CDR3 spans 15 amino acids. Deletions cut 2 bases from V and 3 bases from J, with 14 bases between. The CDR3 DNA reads TGTGCCAGCAGTTTAATGGGGGGTTCTCTCTACGAGCAGTACTTC. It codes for CASSLMGGSLYEQYF.

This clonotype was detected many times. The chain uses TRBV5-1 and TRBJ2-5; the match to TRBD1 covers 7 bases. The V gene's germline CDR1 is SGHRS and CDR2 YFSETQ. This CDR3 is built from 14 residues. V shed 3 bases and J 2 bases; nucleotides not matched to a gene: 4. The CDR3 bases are TGCGCCAGCAGCTCGGGACAGCAACAAGAGACCCAGTACTTC. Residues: CASSSGQQQETQYF.

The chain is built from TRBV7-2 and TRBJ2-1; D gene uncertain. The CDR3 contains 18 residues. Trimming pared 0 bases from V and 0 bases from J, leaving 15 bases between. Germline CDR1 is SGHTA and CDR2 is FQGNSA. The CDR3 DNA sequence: TGTGCCAGCAGCTTAGCATCTTTTGTAGGCAACTCCTACAATGAGCAGTTCTTC. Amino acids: CASSLASFVGNSYNEQFF.

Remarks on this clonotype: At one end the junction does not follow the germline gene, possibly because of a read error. The CDR3 nucleotides read TGTGCCAGCTGTTTAGGCGACAGGGGGCCACCCTCGGGGGAGACCCAGTACTTC. It is translated as CASCLGDRGPPSGETQYF. This chain links TRBV12-3 or TRBV12-4 with TRBJ2-5; 10 bases are shared with TRBD1. The CDR3 has 18 amino acids.